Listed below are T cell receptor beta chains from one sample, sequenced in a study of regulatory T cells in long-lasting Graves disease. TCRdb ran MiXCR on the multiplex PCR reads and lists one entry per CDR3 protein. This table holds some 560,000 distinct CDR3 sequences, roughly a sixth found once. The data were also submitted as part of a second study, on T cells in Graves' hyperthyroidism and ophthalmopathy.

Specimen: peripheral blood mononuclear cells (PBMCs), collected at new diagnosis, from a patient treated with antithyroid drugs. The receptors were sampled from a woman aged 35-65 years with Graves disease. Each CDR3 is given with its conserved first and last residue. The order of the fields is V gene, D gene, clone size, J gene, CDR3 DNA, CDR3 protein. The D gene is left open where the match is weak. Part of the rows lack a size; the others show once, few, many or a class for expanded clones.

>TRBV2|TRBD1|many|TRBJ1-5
TGTGCCAGCAGCGCCGGGACAGGGGGCTTTGTTCAGCCCCAGCATTTT
CASSAGTGGFVQPQHF
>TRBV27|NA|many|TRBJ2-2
TGTGCCAGCAGTTACGGGGTAGGCGGGGAGCTGTTTTTT
CASSYGVGGELFF
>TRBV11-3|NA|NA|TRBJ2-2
TGTGCCAGCAGCCCGCGAGTCGGAACCGGGGAGCTGTTTTTT
CASSPRVGTGELFF
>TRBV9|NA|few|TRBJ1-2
TGTGCCAGCAGCACATCGGTTCATAGGGGGAACTATGGCTACACCTTC
CASSTSVHRGNYGYTF
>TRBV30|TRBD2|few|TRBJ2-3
TGTGCCTGGGCTCCGGGACTAGAGGGGTCGGATACGCAGTATTTT
CAWAPGLEGSDTQYF
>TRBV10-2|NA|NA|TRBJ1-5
TGCGCCAGCAGTGGGAACACTTATCAGCCCCAGCATTTT
CASSGNTYQPQHF
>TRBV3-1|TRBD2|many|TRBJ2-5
TGTGCCAGCAGCCCGCCGCGGGGGGATCCCACCGAGACCCAGTACTTC
CASSPPRGDPTETQYF
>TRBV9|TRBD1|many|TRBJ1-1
TGTGCCAGCTCTCGGACAGGCGTGAACACTGAAGCTTTCTTT
CASSRTGVNTEAFF
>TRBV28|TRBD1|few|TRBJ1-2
TGTGCCAGCAGTTTAGGATCCAGGGGGCAGGACTATGGCTACACCTTC
CASSLGSRGQDYGYTF
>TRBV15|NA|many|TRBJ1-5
TGTGCCACCAGCTCAAGGGTGGTGAGCAATCAGCCCCAGCATTTT
CATSSRVVSNQPQHF
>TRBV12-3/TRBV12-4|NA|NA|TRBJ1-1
TGTGCCAGCACCCTTCTCGGGTACCTAAACACTGAAGCTTTCTTT
CASTLLGYLNTEAFF
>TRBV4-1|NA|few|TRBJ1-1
TGCGCCAGCAGCCAAGAGGGGCGGGGTGTCCGCAGCATGAACACTGAAGCTTTCTTT
CASSQEGRGVRSMNTEAFF
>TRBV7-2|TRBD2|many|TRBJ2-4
TGTGCCAGCAGCCACAGACTAGCGGTGCGGGGTCACCTAGGCAAAAACATTCAGTACTTC
CASSHRLAVRGHLGKNIQYF
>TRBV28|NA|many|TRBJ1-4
TGTGCCAGCAGTTTGGTCGAGACCTATGAAAAACTGTTTTTT
CASSLVETYEKLFF
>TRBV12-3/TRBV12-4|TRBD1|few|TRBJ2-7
TGTGCCAGCAGTTCGAGGGGACAGGGGGCGGGAGAGCAGTACTTC
CASSSRGQGAGEQYF
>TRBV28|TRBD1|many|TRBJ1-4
TGTGCCAGCAGCGCCAACACCCCGAGGGGGCCGAATGAAAAACTGTTTTTT
CASSANTPRGPNEKLFF
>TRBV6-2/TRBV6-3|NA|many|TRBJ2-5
TGTGCCAGCAGTTACACGACAGACCAAGAGACCCAGTACTTC
CASSYTTDQETQYF
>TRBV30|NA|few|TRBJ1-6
TGTGCCTGGATTCGGAGGAGTTATAATTCACCCCTCCACTTT
CAWIRRSYNSPLHF
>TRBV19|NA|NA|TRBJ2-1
TGTGCCAGTAGTATAGTCAGGGCAAATGAGCAGTTCTTC
CASSIVRANEQFF
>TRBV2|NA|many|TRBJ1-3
TGTGCCAGCAGTGAAGGGAGTTACACCATATATTTT
CASSEGSYTIYF
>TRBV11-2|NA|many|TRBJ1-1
TGTGCCAGCAGCTTACAAGGGGTTCAGACTGAAGCTTTCTTT
CASSLQGVQTEAFF
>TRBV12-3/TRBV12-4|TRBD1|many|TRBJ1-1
TGTGCCAGCAGTCCCCGGGGAGGGGGCCCCGCTGAAGCTTTCTTT
CASSPRGGGPAEAFF
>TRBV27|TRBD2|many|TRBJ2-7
TGTGCCAGCAGGAGAGGACTAGCGGGGTACGAGCAGTACTTC
CASRRGLAGYEQYF
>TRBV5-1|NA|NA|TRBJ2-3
TGCGCCAGCAGCTCGACAATGGGGCGGCCCACAGATACGCAGTATTTT
CASSSTMGRPTDTQYF
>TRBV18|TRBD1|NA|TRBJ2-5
TGTGCCAGCTCAGTCTCCGGGACAGGGCAAGAGACCCAGTACTTC
CASSVSGTGQETQYF
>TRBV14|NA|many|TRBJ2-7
TGTGCCAGCAGCCAGGGGGGAGGCTACGAGCAGTACTTC
CASSQGGGYEQYF
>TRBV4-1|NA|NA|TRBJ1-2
TGCGCCAACAGCCAAGGAGGGGGGTTCGATTACTATGGCTACACCTTC
CANSQGGGFDYYGYTF
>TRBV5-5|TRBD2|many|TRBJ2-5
TGTGCCAGCAGTCAAGGACTAGCGGAAGGAGAGACCCAGTACTTC
CASSQGLAEGETQYF
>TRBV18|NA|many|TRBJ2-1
TGTGCCAGCTCGCTTACCGGGACAACCTACAATGAGCAGTTCTTC
CASSLTGTTYNEQFF